This TCR beta chain was observed in a study of blood T cell repertoires in COVID-19. As for the study in general: Specimens from acute and convalescent COVID-19 originated in the United States, Italy and Spain. PBMCs, B-cell-depleted T cells, or T cells provided the cDNA or gDNA that made up the material.

In the authors' workflow: It was from reference gene primer amplification that nucleated cell counts were estimated. Sequenced by immunoSEQ multiplex PCR; TCRdb stores in-frame clones only, minus some. V and J calls and clone size are those listed in that table; D and trimming were worked out from the DNA. The repertoire consists of approximately 300,000 clones, with 70% to 90% occurring once and the leading ten covering 4% to 5%. V lost 8 bases, J lost 2 bases, and 13 bases lay in between. The CDR3 contains 14 residues. Germline-derived CDR1 and CDR2 are MNHNY and SVGAGI (reference sequence). Material: peripheral blood. The V gene is TRBV6-6, the J gene TRBJ1-3; possibly TRBD1 for D (5 bases). The sequence derives from a woman in her 50s with active or convalescent COVID-19. Written as DNA, the CDR3 is TGTGCCAGCGGTAGGGAAGGGGCTGGAAACACCATATATTTT. This encodes CASGREGAGNTIYF.